This T cell receptor beta chain comes out of a study of CD8+ T cells in alopecia areata. The wider study: At a dose of 5 to 10 mg twice daily, oral tofacitinib was given to treated patients.

The CDR3 has 14 amino acids. CDR1 and CDR2 from the germline V gene are SGHRS and YFSETQ. The V end was cut by 1 base, the J end by 5 bases, with 9 bases between. About this clone: Its antigen is as yet unknown.

Investigators isolated RNA and reverse transcribed it into cDNA to act as the sequencing template. Profiling relied on immunoSEQ multiplex PCR, and the TCRdb table lists in-frame clones only, not all of them. The data contain some 170,000 clones, about 70% of them singletons. Study outcomes and limitations: Scalp sample sequencing also detects resident alphabeta T cells of normal skin. Lesional scalp, notably in alopecia totalis/universalis, had clonality above that of normal scalp.

Peripheral blood and lesional scalp punch biopsies came from alopecia areata patients. This chain joins TRBV5-1 and TRBJ2-2; D may correspond to TRBD1 or TRBD2 (5 bases each). This material consisted of CD8+ T cells sorted from blood, taken at week 0. The TCR sequence derives from a human donor with alopecia areata. CDR3 sequence reads: CASSLPRETGELFF. The CDR3 nucleotides read TGCGCCAGCAGCTTGCCCAGGGAGACCGGGGAGCTGTTTTTT.